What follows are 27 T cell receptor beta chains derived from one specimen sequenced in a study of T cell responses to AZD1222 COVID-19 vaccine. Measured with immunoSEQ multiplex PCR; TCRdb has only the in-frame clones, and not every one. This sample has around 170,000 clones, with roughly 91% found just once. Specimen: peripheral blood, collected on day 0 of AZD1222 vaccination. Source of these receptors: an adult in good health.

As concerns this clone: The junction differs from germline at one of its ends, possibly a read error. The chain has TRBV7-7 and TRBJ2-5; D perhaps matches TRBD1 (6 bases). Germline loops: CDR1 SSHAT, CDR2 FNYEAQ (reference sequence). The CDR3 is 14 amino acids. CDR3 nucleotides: TGTGCTAGCACAGTAGGACAGCAGAGCGAGACCCAGTACTTC. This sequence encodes CASTVGQQSETQYF.

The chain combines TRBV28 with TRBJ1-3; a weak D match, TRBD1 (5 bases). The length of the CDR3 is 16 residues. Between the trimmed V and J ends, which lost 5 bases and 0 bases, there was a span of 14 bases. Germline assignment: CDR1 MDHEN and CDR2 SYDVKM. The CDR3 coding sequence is TGTGCCAGCAGTGGGACCCGGAGACCCTCTGGAAACACCATATATTTT. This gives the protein CASSGTRRPSGNTIYF.

The CDR3 nucleotides are TGTGCCAGCAGTTCCCTGAGACAGGGACCTAATGAAAAACTGTTTTTT. Translation gives CASSSLRQGPNEKLFF. The chain employs TRBV6-6 and TRBJ1-4, with 7 bases aligning to TRBD1. The V and J ends lost 4 bases and 3 bases, in that order; junction bases with no gene match: 8. The CDR3 extends over 16 amino acids. Germline V gives CDR1 MNHNY, CDR2 SVGAGI (reference sequence).

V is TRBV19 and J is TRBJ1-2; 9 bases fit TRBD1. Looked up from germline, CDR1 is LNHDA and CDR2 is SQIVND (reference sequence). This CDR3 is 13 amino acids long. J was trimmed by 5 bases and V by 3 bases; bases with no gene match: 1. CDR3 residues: CASSIDRGYGYTF. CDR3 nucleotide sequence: TGTGCCAGTAGTATTGACAGGGGGTATGGCTACACCTTC.

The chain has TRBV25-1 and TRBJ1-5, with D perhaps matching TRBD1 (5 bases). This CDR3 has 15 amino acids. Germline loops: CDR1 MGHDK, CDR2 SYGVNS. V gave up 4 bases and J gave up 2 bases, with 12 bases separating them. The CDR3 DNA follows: TGTGCCAGCAGTGGGACAACGAGTGGCAATCAGCCCCAGCATTTT. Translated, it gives CASSGTTSGNQPQHF.

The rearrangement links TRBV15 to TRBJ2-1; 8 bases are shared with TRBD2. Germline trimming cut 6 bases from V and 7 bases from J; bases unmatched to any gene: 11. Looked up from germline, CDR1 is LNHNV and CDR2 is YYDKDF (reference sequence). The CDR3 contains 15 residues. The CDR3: CATSSPGGWMNEQFF. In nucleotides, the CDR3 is TGTGCCACCAGTTCACCGGGGGGGTGGATGAATGAGCAGTTCTTC.

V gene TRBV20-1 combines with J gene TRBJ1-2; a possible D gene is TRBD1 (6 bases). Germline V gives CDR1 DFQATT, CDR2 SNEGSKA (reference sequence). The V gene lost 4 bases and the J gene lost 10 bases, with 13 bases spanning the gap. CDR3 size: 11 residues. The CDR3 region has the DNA TGCAGTGCTAAGGGGGTACGGGACTACACCTTC. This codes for CSAKGVRDYTF.

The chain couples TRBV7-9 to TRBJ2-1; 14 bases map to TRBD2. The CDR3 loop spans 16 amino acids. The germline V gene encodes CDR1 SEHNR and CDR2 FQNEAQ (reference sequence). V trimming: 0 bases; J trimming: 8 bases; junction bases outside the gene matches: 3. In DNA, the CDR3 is TGTGCCAGCAGCTTAGCGGGGACTAGCGGGAGCGATGAGCAGTTCTTC. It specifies CASSLAGTSGSDEQFF.

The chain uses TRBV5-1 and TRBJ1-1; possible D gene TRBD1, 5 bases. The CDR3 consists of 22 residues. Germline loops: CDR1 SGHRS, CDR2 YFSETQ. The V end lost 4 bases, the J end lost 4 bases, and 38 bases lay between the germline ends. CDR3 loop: CASSPTLILPWDSDGRSTEAFF. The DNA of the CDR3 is TGCGCCAGCAGCCCTACCTTAATCTTACCGTGGGACTCTGACGGGAGGAGCACTGAAGCTTTCTTT.

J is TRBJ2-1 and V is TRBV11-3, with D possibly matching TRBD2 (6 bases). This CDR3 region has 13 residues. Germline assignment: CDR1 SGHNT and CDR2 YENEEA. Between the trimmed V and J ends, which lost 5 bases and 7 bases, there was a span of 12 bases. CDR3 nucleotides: TGTGCCAGCAGCCAGCGCCGGGGGAATGAGCAGTTCTTC. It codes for CASSQRRGNEQFF.

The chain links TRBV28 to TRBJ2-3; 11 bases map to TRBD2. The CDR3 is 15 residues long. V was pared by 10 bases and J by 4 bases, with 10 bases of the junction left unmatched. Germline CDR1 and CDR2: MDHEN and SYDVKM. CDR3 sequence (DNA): TGTGCCATCAGATCGACTAGCGGGATCGCAGATACGCAGTATTTT. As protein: CAIRSTSGIADTQYF.

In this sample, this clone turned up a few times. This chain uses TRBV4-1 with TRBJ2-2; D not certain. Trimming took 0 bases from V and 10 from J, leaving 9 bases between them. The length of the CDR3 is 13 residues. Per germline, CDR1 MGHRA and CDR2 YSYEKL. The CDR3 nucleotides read TGCGCCAGCAGCCAAGAATCGGCACTGGAGCTGTTTTTT. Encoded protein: CASSQESALELFF.

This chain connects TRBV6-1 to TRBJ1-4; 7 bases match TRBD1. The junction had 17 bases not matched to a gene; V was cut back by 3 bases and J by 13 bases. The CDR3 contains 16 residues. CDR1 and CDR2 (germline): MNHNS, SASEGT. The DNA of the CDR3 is TGTGCCAGCAGTGAGAGAGGGGGCAGGCGGCAGCATCGACTGTTTTTT. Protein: CASSERGGRRQHRLFF.

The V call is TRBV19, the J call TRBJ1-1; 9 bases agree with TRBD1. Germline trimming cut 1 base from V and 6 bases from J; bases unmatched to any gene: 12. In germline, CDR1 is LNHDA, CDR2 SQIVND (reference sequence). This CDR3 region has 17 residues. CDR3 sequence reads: CASSIGGTGKTGSEAFF. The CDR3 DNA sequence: TGTGCCAGTAGTATAGGAGGGACAGGGAAGACCGGATCTGAAGCTTTCTTT. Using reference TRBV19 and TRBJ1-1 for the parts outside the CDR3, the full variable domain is DGGITQSPKYLFRKEGQNVTLSCEQNLNHDAMYWYRQDPGQGLRLIYYSQIVNDFQKGDIAEGYSVSREKKESFPLTVTSAQKNPTAFYLCASSIGGTGKTGSEAFFGQGTRLTVV.

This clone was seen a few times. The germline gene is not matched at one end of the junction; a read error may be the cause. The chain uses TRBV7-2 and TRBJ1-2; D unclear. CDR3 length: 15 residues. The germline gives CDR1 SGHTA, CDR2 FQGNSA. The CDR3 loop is CASSLLGPDPDYLFF. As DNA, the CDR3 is TGTGCCAGCAGCTTATTGGGCCCAGACCCCGACTACCTCTTCTTC.

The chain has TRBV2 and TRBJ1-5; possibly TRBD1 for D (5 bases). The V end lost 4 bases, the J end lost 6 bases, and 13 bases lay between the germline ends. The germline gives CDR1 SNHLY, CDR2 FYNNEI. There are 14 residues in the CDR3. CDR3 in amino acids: CASSAQGRGQPQHF. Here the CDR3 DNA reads TGTGCCAGCAGTGCTCAGGGTAGGGGTCAGCCCCAGCATTTT.

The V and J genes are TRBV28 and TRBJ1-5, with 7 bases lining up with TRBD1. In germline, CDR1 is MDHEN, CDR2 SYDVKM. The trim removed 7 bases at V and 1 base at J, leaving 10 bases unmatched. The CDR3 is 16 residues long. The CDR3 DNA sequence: TGTGCCAGCAATGGGGTACGGGACAGCAGCAATCAGCCCCAGCATTTT. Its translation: CASNGVRDSSNQPQHF.

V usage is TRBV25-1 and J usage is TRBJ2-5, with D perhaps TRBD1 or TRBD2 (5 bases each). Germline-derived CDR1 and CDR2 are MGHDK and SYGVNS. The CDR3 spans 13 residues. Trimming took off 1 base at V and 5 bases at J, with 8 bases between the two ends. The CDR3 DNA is TGTGCCAGCAGTGAATTAGGGGAGGAGACCCAGTACTTC. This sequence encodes CASSELGEETQYF. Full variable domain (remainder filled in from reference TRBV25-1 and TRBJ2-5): EADIYQTPRYLVIGTGKKITLECSQTMGHDKMYWYQQDPGMELHLIHYSYGVNSTEKGDLSSESTVSRIRTEHFPLTLESARPSHTSQYLCASSELGEETQYFGPGTRLLVL.

The CDR3 DNA follows: TGTGCCAGCAGCCGGAACAGGGGGTCGGCTGAAGCTTTCTTT. Protein product: CASSRNRGSAEAFF. This rearrangement joins TRBV4-2 to TRBJ1-1; TRBD1 agrees at 8 bases. Germline V gene sequence: CDR1 LGHNA, CDR2 YNFKEQ. V shed 4 bases and J 6 bases; nucleotides not matched to a gene: 7. The CDR3 consists of 14 residues.

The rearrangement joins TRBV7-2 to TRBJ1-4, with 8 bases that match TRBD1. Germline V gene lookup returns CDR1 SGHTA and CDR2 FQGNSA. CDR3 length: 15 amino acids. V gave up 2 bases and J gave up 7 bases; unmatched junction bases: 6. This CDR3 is CASSLQTGAGEKLFF. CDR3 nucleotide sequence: TGTGCCAGCAGCTTACAGACAGGGGCTGGTGAAAAACTGTTTTTT.

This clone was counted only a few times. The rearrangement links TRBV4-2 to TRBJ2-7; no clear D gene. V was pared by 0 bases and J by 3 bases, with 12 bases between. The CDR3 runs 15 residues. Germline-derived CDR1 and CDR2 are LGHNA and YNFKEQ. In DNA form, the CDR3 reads TGTGCCAGCAGCCAAGATCTCTCAGGTTACTACGAGCAGTACTTC. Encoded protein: CASSQDLSGYYEQYF.

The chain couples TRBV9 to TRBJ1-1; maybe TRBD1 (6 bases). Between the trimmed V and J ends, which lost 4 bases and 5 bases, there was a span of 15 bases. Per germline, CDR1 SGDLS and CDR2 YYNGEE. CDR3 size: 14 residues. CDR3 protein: CASSPGDRVTEAFF. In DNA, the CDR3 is TGTGCCAGCAGCCCAGGGGATAGAGTAACTGAAGCTTTCTTT.

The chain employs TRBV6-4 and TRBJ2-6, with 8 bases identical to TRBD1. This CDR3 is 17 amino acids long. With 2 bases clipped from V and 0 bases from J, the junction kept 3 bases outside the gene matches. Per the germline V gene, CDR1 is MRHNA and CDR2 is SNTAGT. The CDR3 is CASSDGTGPSGANVLTF. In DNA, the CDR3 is TGTGCCAGCAGTGACGGGACAGGACCCTCTGGGGCCAACGTCCTGACTTTC.

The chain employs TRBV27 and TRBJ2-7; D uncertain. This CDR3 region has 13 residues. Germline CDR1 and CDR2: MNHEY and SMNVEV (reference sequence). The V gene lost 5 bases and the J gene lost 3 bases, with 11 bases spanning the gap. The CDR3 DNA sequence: TGTGCCAGCAGTCTCCACCCAATCTACGAGCAGTACTTC. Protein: CASSLHPIYEQYF.

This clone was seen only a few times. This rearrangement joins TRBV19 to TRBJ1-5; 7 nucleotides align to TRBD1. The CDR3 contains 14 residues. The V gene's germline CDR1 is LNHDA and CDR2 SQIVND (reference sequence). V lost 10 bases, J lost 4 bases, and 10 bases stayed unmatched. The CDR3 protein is CATEGGQSNQPQHF. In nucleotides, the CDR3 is TGTGCCACCGAGGGGGGACAGAGTAATCAGCCCCAGCATTTT. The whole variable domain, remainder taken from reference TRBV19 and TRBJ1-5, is DGGITQSPKYLFRKEGQNVTLSCEQNLNHDAMYWYRQDPGQGLRLIYYSQIVNDFQKGDIAEGYSVSREKKESFPLTVTSAQKNPTAFYLCATEGGQSNQPQHFGDGTRLSIL.

The CDR3 region has the DNA TGTGCCAGCAGCTTAGGACAGGGGGGTACGCAGTATTTT. It encodes CASSLGQGGTQYF. The chain couples TRBV7-3 to TRBJ2-3; 10 bases map to TRBD1. Per the germline V gene, CDR1 is SGHTA and CDR2 is FQGTGA. The CDR3 is made up of 13 amino acids. J lost 8 bases, V lost 2 bases, and 1 base had no gene match.

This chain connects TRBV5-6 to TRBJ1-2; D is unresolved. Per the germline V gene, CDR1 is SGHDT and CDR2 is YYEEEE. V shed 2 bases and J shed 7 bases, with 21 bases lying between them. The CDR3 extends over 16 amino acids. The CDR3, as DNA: TGTGCCAGCAGCTTCCCCGCCAGAGCAATAGGTAGTGGCTACACCTTC. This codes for CASSFPARAIGSGYTF.